The entry that follows covers one TCR beta chain sequence. This CDR3 region has 16 residues. From germline, CDR1 is SGHNT and CDR2 YENEEA. Germline trimming cut 5 bases from V and 3 bases from J; bases unmatched to any gene: 8. The source of the sample is a study of blood T cell repertoires in COVID-19. Study information: The cDNA or gDNA used as material had been derived from T cells, B-cell-depleted T cells, or PBMCs.

In the original analysis: Scientists estimated how many nucleated cells there were by amplifying reference gene primers. This table comes from immunoSEQ multiplex PCR, and its TCRdb copy is limited to in-frame clones, with some not included. That table gives V, J and clone size, and the DNA gave D and trimming. The sample contains approximately 110,000 clones, about 88% of which appear only once. The genes are TRBV11-3 and TRBJ2-2, with 8 bases that match TRBD1. The sample comprised peripheral blood. The origin of this receptor is a woman in her 70s who had recovered from COVID-19. For the CDR3, the DNA is TGTGCCAGCAGCACGGGCAGGGGGCGTTACACCGGGGAGCTGTTTTTT. Its translation is CASSTGRGRYTGELFF.